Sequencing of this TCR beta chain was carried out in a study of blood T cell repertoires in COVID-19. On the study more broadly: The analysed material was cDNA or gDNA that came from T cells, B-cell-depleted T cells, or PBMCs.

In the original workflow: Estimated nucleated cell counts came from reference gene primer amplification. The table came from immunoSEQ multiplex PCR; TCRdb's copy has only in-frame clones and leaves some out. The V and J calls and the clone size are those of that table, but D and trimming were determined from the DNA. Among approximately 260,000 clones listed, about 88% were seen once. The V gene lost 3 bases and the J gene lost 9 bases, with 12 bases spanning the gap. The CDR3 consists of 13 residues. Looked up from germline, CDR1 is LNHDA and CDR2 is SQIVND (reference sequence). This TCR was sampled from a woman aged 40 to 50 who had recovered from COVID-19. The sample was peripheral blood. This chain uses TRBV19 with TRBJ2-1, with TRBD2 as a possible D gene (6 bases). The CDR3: CASSMRGLFEQFF. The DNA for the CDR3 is TGTGCCAGTAGTATGCGGGGATTGTTTGAGCAGTTCTTC. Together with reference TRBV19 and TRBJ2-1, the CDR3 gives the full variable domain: DGGITQSPKYLFRKEGQNVTLSCEQNLNHDAMYWYRQDPGQGLRLIYYSQIVNDFQKGDIAEGYSVSREKKESFPLTVTSAQKNPTAFYLCASSMRGLFEQFFGPGTRLTVL.